Below are 24 T cell receptor beta chains sequenced from a single sample in a study of cytomegalovirus exposure and HLA in healthy donors. The PCR made use of 60 Vbeta and 13 Jbeta primers. Profiled with immunoSEQ multiplex PCR; TCRdb holds only in-frame clones, not every one. The sample shows some 150,000 clones, 60% to 80% of them seen only once. Specimen: PBMCs. All receptors come from a male donor in good health and CMV-seronegative.

This chain joins TRBV5-4 and TRBJ1-2, with D possibly matching TRBD1 (6 bases). Germline-derived CDR1 and CDR2 are SGHNT and YYREEE (reference sequence). Trimming took off 4 bases at V and 2 bases at J, with 15 bases between the two ends. The length of the CDR3 is 15 residues. The CDR3 reads CASSGAGGPNYGYTF. The DNA of the CDR3 is TGTGCCAGCAGCGGGGCGGGGGGCCCCAACTATGGCTACACCTTC.

The rearrangement links TRBV6-1 to TRBJ1-2; TRBD1 agrees at 10 bases. V shed 1 base, J shed 6 bases, and the junction held 2 bases outside the gene matches. Per germline, CDR1 MNHNS and CDR2 SASEGT. CDR3 length: 14 residues. The CDR3 is CASSEGGTGDGYTF. The CDR3, as DNA: TGTGCCAGCAGTGAAGGTGGGACAGGGGATGGCTACACCTTC.

This chain joins TRBV6-5 and TRBJ2-3; the D gene is possibly TRBD2 (5 bases). Germline V gives CDR1 MNHEY, CDR2 SVGAGI. V dropped 5 bases and J dropped 2 bases, with 14 bases sitting between them. The CDR3 runs to 15 residues. CDR3 nucleotide sequence: TGTGCCAGCAGTCCCCGGGAAGCGGACACAGATACGCAGTATTTT. As protein: CASSPREADTDTQYF.

The genes are TRBV2 and TRBJ2-5; D call uncertain. This CDR3 spans 14 amino acids. Germline V gene sequence: CDR1 SNHLY, CDR2 FYNNEI. Trimming stripped 3 bases from V and 1 base from J, with 9 bases between. This chain's CDR3 is CASSDVLSQETQYF. In DNA form, the CDR3 reads TGTGCCAGCAGTGATGTCCTGAGCCAAGAGACCCAGTACTTC.

V usage is TRBV27 and J usage is TRBJ1-6; 8 nucleotides agree with TRBD1. Unmatched junction bases numbered 3, after V lost 5 bases and J lost 3 bases. The CDR3 has 15 amino acids. CDR1 is MNHEY, CDR2 SMNVEV, per germline (reference sequence). CDR3 residues: CASSRGTGYNSPLHF. For the CDR3, the DNA is TGTGCCAGCAGTCGGGGGACAGGCTATAATTCACCCCTCCACTTT.

The gene calls are TRBV5-1 and TRBJ1-1; no clear D gene. The CDR3 spans 14 residues. Germline loops: CDR1 SGHRS, CDR2 YFSETQ. The germline V and J ends were trimmed by 0 bases and 5 bases, with 11 bases remaining between them. The CDR3 spells CASSLEGGLTEAFF. The CDR3 nucleotides are TGCGCCAGCAGCTTGGAGGGCGGGTTAACTGAAGCTTTCTTT.

This chain joins TRBV4-3 and TRBJ2-3; a possible D gene is TRBD1 (5 bases). CDR1 LGHNA and CDR2 YSLEER come from the germline V gene. The CDR3 covers 16 residues. V was cut by 5 bases and J by 2 bases, with 17 bases left in between. CDR3 protein: CASSTNARVTTDTQYF. CDR3 bases: TGCGCCAGCAGCACAAACGCCAGGGTGACCACAGATACGCAGTATTTT.

The V gene is TRBV30, the J gene TRBJ1-6; D is perhaps TRBD1 (5 bases). Germline CDR1 reads GTSNPN; CDR2 reads SVGIG (reference sequence). The CDR3 sequence is 16 residues long. Trimming stripped 2 bases from V and 4 bases from J, with 15 bases between. The CDR3 loop reads CAWSPDPGGYNSPLHF. CDR3 DNA sequence: TGTGCCTGGAGTCCTGACCCGGGGGGATATAATTCACCCCTCCACTTT.

This clone is a singleton in its sample. This sequence joins TRBV4-3 and TRBJ2-1; 12 nucleotides align to TRBD1. The CDR3 totals 15 residues. The germline gives CDR1 LGHNA, CDR2 YSLEER. The trim removed 1 base at V and 8 bases at J, leaving 3 bases unmatched. The CDR3 bases are TGCGCCAGCAGCCAAGCCGGGACAGGGGGCTATGAGCAGTTCTTC. Protein product: CASSQAGTGGYEQFF.

The chain combines TRBV6-5 with TRBJ1-2, with D unclear. V lost 3 bases and J lost 8, with 10 bases in between. This CDR3 is built from 12 residues. From germline, CDR1 is MNHEY and CDR2 SVGAGI. The CDR3 loop reads CASSYSGFGYTF. CDR3 coding DNA: TGTGCCAGCAGTTATTCGGGATTCGGCTACACCTTC.

The J gene is TRBJ2-5, the V gene TRBV14; TRBD1 might be the D (6 bases). The tail of the sequence fits TRBJ2-7 better, so the J call may be wrong. The CDR3 totals 16 residues. CDR1 is SGHDN, CDR2 FVKESK, per germline. The CDR3 nucleotides read TGTGCCAGCAGTACATCCGGGACACAGAGCCCCTACGAGCAGTACTTC. Protein sequence: CASSTSGTQSPYEQYF.

This clone was recorded a few times. V is TRBV10-2 and J is TRBJ2-7; no clear D gene. CDR1 WSHSY and CDR2 SAAADI come from the germline V gene. Trimming removed 4 bases from V and 4 bases from J, with 11 bases in between. The CDR3 spans 13 residues. Here the CDR3 DNA reads TGCGCCAGCAGTGGTGAGGTCCCTTACGAGCAGTACTTC. Amino acid sequence: CASSGEVPYEQYF.

V and J are TRBV11-3 and TRBJ2-3; D gene unclear. Germline V CDR1 and CDR2: SGHNT, YENEEA. This CDR3 contains 13 residues. Trimming took 1 base from V and 2 from J, leaving 4 bases between them. The DNA of the CDR3 is TGTGCCAGCAGCTTAGGACACACAGATACGCAGTATTTT. Amino acids: CASSLGHTDTQYF.

The genes are TRBV9 and TRBJ2-1; 10 bases are a match to TRBD2. There are 15 residues in the CDR3. The J segment lost 9 bases and the V segment lost 2 bases, leaving 8 bases of the junction unmatched. Germline CDR1 SGDLS, CDR2 YYNGEE. The CDR3 DNA reads as TGTGCCAGCAGCGTGGGGAGCGGGGGGGCCAGTGAGCAGTTCTTC. It yields the protein CASSVGSGGASEQFF.

The rearrangement uses TRBV7-2 and TRBJ2-5, with TRBD2 as a possible D gene (7 bases). The ends were cut back, 6 bases at V and 7 bases at J, with 9 bases in the middle. The length of the CDR3 is 11 residues. CDR1 is SGHTA and CDR2 is FQGNSA in the germline V gene. CDR3 in DNA: TGTGCCAGCAGGGGGGGGGCGACCCAGTACTTC. It specifies CASRGGATQYF.

This clone was seen a few times. The chain couples TRBV6-5 to TRBJ1-4; 8 nucleotides line up with TRBD1. The CDR3 covers 15 residues. Germline CDR1 is MNHEY and CDR2 is SVGAGI. With V trimmed by 6 bases and J by 8 bases, 11 bases remained unmatched. The CDR3 here is CASSVTGVLREKLFF. The CDR3 DNA reads TGTGCCAGCAGCGTGACAGGGGTATTAAGAGAAAAACTGTTTTTT.

The CDR3 protein is CASSLDRARATNEKLFF. CDR3 sequence (DNA): TGTGCCAGCAGCTTAGACAGGGCCCGAGCAACTAATGAAAAACTGTTTTTT. V and J are TRBV7-2 and TRBJ1-4; maybe TRBD1 (6 bases). The CDR3 consists of 17 residues. The ends were cut back, 1 base at V and 0 bases at J, with 12 bases in the middle. Germline CDR1 reads SGHTA; CDR2 reads FQGNSA.

CDR3 sequence: CASSFRAPSYEQYF. CDR3 coding DNA: TGTGCCAGCAGCTTCAGGGCCCCCTCCTACGAGCAGTACTTC. The V call is TRBV11-1, the J call TRBJ2-7; the D gene is possibly TRBD1 (5 bases). Germline loops: CDR1 SGHAT, CDR2 FQDESV (reference sequence). The V gene lost 3 bases and the J gene lost 0 bases, with 9 bases spanning the gap. The CDR3 consists of 14 residues. The whole variable domain, remainder taken from reference TRBV11-1 and TRBJ2-7, is EAEVAQSPRYKITEKSQAVAFWCDPISGHATLYWYRQILGQGPELLVQFQDESVVDDSQLPKDRFSAERLKGVDSTLKIQPAELGDSAMYLCASSFRAPSYEQYFGPGTRLTVT.

This rearrangement joins TRBV7-2 to TRBJ1-2; D is perhaps TRBD1 (6 bases). There are 13 residues in the CDR3. CDR1 is SGHTA, CDR2 FQGNSA, per germline. V lost 2 bases to trimming and J lost 7 bases, with 11 bases between them. CDR3 region: CASSLNQGTGYTF. CDR3 DNA sequence: TGTGCCAGCAGCTTAAACCAGGGGACTGGCTACACCTTC.

This clone was picked up one time. J is TRBJ1-4 and V is TRBV11-2, with D possibly being TRBD1 (5 bases). This CDR3 has 13 amino acids. Germline V gene sequence: CDR1 SGHAT, CDR2 FQNNGV. V lost 4 bases to trimming and J lost 8 bases, with 11 bases between them. CDR3 sequence (DNA): TGTGCCAGCAGCTCCGGAACAGGAGAAAAACTGTTTTTT. This codes for CASSSGTGEKLFF.

The rearrangement uses TRBV6-5 and TRBJ1-6; 8 nucleotides line up with TRBD1. J gave up 14 bases and V 6 bases, and 12 bases lay outside the gene matches. The CDR3 extends over 14 amino acids. Germline loops: CDR1 MNHEY, CDR2 SVGAGI. CDR3 DNA: TGTGCCAGCAGCCGGGGACAGGCCCTCTACACCCTCCACTTT. This codes for CASSRGQALYTLHF.

The chain combines TRBV5-6 with TRBJ2-7, with a possible D match to TRBD1 (6 bases). With 1 base removed from V and 4 bases from J, the gap between germline ends came to 15 bases. CDR3 length equals 15 residues. Germline values: CDR1 SGHDT, CDR2 YYEEEE. CDR3 sequence (DNA): TGTGCCAGCAGCTTGCCCCGGGACACATTATACGAGCAGTACTTC. It translates to CASSLPRDTLYEQYF.

The chain links TRBV10-3 to TRBJ1-1; D possibly corresponds to TRBD1 (6 bases). The V end was cut by 11 bases, the J end by 4 bases, with 14 bases between. Germline loops: CDR1 ENHRY, CDR2 SYGVKD. The CDR3 runs 12 residues. In nucleotides, the CDR3 is TGTGCCGTTCGAGGGACAATCACTGAAGCTTTCTTT. Translated: CAVRGTITEAFF.

The chain carries TRBV30 and TRBJ1-3, with 7 positions matching TRBD1. The CDR3 loop spans 13 amino acids. V was pared by 8 bases and J by 6 bases, with 10 bases of the junction left unmatched. Germline loops: CDR1 GTSNPN, CDR2 SVGIG (reference sequence). CDR3 bases: TGTGCCCGACTTACCAGGGGGGAAAACACCATATATTTT. Its translation is CARLTRGENTIYF.